The 25 T cell receptor beta chains listed next were all sequenced from one sample in a study of cytomegalovirus exposure and HLA in healthy donors. In the PCR, 60 Vbeta and 13 Jbeta primers were used. Clones were sequenced by immunoSEQ multiplex PCR, and TCRdb holds only the in-frame ones, with some missing. Of over 100,000 clones in the sample, approximately 76% were seen once. Sequencing input: PBMCs. These TCRs come from a woman under 30 in good health and CMV-seropositive.

The chain employs TRBV19 and TRBJ2-1, with 12 bases fitting TRBD2. The CDR3 length is 16 residues. Unmatched junction bases numbered 8, after V lost 5 bases and J lost 6 bases. Germline V gene data show CDR1 as LNHDA and CDR2 as SQIVND (reference sequence). DNA of the CDR3: TGTGCCAGTAGTCTCGGGCTAGCGGGAGGGCCCAATGAGCAGTTCTTC. It encodes CASSLGLAGGPNEQFF.

The chain employs TRBV27 and TRBJ2-3; D call uncertain. The germline V and J ends were trimmed by 5 bases and 1 base, with 10 bases remaining between them. CDR3 length: 14 amino acids. The germline CDR1 and CDR2 sequences are MNHEY and SMNVEV (reference sequence). The CDR3 DNA reads TGTGCCAGCAGTCTTACATTGGGCACAGATACGCAGTATTTT. This sequence encodes CASSLTLGTDTQYF.

V usage is TRBV28 and J usage is TRBJ1-1; 9 nucleotides match TRBD1. Germline V gene lookup returns CDR1 MDHEN and CDR2 SYDVKM. J gave up 6 bases and V 6 bases, and 8 bases lay outside the gene matches. The CDR3 totals 14 residues. CDR3 loop: CASRRGQGKPEAFF. The CDR3 bases are TGTGCCAGCAGACGAGGACAGGGGAAACCTGAAGCTTTCTTT.

CDR3 in amino acids: CASSARSAGSTDTQYF. The CDR3 bases are TGTGCCAGCAGTGCCCGCTCGGCGGGTAGCACAGATACGCAGTATTTT. The gene calls are TRBV25-1 and TRBJ2-3; perhaps TRBD2 as D (5 bases). Germline loops: CDR1 MGHDK, CDR2 SYGVNS. The CDR3 totals 16 residues. Trimming removed 4 bases from V and 0 bases from J, with 14 bases in between.

The V and J genes are TRBV7-8 and TRBJ2-5; no reliable D call. V lost 2 bases to trimming and J lost 2 bases, with 12 bases between them. Germline assignment: CDR1 SGHVS and CDR2 FQNEAQ. The CDR3 contains 15 residues. The chain's CDR3 is CASSLNDWLQETQYF. The CDR3 DNA reads as TGTGCCAGCAGCTTAAACGACTGGTTACAAGAGACCCAGTACTTC.

V and J are TRBV6-1 and TRBJ1-5; D remains ambiguous. Trimming removed 0 bases at V and 7 bases at J, with 10 bases between. The CDR3 sequence is 14 residues long. Germline V gene sequence: CDR1 MNHNS, CDR2 SASEGT. DNA for the CDR3: TGTGCCAGCAGTGAAGCGCCAGGTTTCCAGCCCCAGCATTTT. This codes for CASSEAPGFQPQHF.

The chain is built from TRBV11-3 and TRBJ1-1; no clear D. The CDR3 sequence is 12 residues long. In germline, CDR1 is SGHNT, CDR2 YENEEA. V was shortened by 4 bases and J by 6 bases, with 9 bases between the two germline ends. CDR3 DNA: TGTGCCAGCAGCTCTCTTGTCGCTGAAGCTTTCTTT. Translation gives CASSSLVAEAFF.

The chain links TRBV4-1 to TRBJ2-1; 9 bases map to TRBD2. Germline-derived CDR1 and CDR2 are MGHRA and YSYEKL. V dropped 2 bases and J dropped 8; count of bases not matched to a gene: 10. The CDR3 extends over 16 amino acids. CDR3 sequence: CASSQNSGGRAYEQFF. The CDR3, as DNA: TGCGCCAGCAGCCAAAATTCTGGCGGGAGGGCGTATGAGCAGTTCTTC.

CDR3 residues: CAISGFNTGELFF. The DNA for the CDR3 is TGTGCCATTTCGGGATTTAACACCGGGGAGCTGTTTTTT. The J gene is TRBJ2-2, the V gene TRBV6-1; tentatively, D is TRBD2 (5 bases). The CDR3 has 13 residues. The germline gives CDR1 MNHNS, CDR2 SASEGT. Trimming left V 10 bases short and J 2 bases short, with 11 bases between.

In the case of this clone: An end of the junction differs from the germline gene, which may be a read error. The chain joins TRBV5-6 to TRBJ2-1, with D tentatively TRBD1 (6 bases). Germline lookup yields CDR1 SGHDT and CDR2 YYEEEE. The CDR3 consists of 14 residues. CDR3 in DNA: TGTGCCAGCAGCTTCCCATCCAGGGACAAGGAGCAGTTCTTC. The encoded protein is CASSFPSRDKEQFF.

The rearrangement joins TRBV7-8 to TRBJ2-7; 13 bases map to TRBD2. The CDR3 has 16 residues. Trimming removed 1 base from V and 7 bases from J; junction bases left unmatched: 7. CDR1 and CDR2 from the germline V gene are SGHVS and FQNEAQ. CDR3: CASSLGTSGRAGEQYF. DNA for the CDR3: TGTGCCAGCAGCTTAGGCACTAGCGGGAGGGCCGGAGAGCAGTACTTC. Complete variable domain (other parts from reference TRBV7-8 and TRBJ2-7): GAGVSQSPRYKVAKRGQDVALRCDPISGHVSLFWYQQALGQGPEFLTYFQNEAQLDKSGLPSDRFFAERPEGSVSTLKIQRTQQEDSAVYLCASSLGTSGRAGEQYFGPGTRLTVT.

The chain links TRBV28 to TRBJ1-2; 8 nucleotides align to TRBD1. The CDR3 runs 16 residues. Germline lookup yields CDR1 MDHEN and CDR2 SYDVKM. Unmatched junction bases numbered 16, after V lost 6 bases and J lost 7 bases. The CDR3: CASSYYGGQDFSGYTF. CDR3 DNA: TGTGCCAGCAGCTACTATGGGGGACAGGATTTTAGTGGCTACACCTTC.

This clone was seen more than once but under ten times. The rearrangement joins TRBV2 to TRBJ1-2; D may be TRBD1 (5 bases). Germline CDR1 and CDR2: SNHLY and FYNNEI. This CDR3 has 13 amino acids. V was trimmed by 6 bases and J by 4 bases, leaving 12 bases between them. The CDR3 here is CASRSDGGYGYTF. CDR3 DNA: TGTGCCAGCAGATCTGACGGGGGCTATGGCTACACCTTC. Combining the CDR3 with reference TRBV2 and TRBJ1-2 gives the whole variable domain EPEVTQTPSHQVTQMGQEVILRCVPISNHLYFYWYRQILGQKVEFLVSFYNNEISEKSEIFDDQFSVERPDGSNFTLKIRSTKLEDSAMYFCASRSDGGYGYTFGSGTRLTVV.

The chain is built from TRBV11-3 and TRBJ2-7, with a tentative D call TRBD1 (6 bases). The CDR3 has 14 residues. V was shortened by 1 base and J by 2 bases, with 9 bases between the two germline ends. CDR1 SGHNT and CDR2 YENEEA come from the germline V gene. As DNA, the CDR3 is TGTGCCAGCAGCTTAGGGGACACCACCTACGAGCAGTACTTC. It codes for CASSLGDTTYEQYF.

The chain employs TRBV7-9 and TRBJ2-3; D remains unclear. The CDR3 totals 11 residues. In germline, CDR1 is SEHNR, CDR2 FQNEAQ (reference sequence). The V gene lost 6 bases and the J gene lost 4 bases, with 5 bases spanning the gap. In DNA form, the CDR3 reads TGTGCCAGCAGTCAATCAGATACGCAGTATTTT. Translating gives CASSQSDTQYF.

The chain combines TRBV28 with TRBJ1-6; 7 positions match TRBD1. Trimming at V came to 11 bases and at J to 4 bases, leaving 8 bases not matched to a gene. The CDR3 spans 14 residues. Germline V CDR1 and CDR2: MDHEN, SYDVKM. CDR3 coding DNA: TGTGCCGTAGACAGGGCCCATTATAATTCACCCCTCCACTTT. It codes for CAVDRAHYNSPLHF.

This clone came up once. The chain employs TRBV27 and TRBJ2-3, with D possibly matching TRBD2 (6 bases). Germline CDR1 is MNHEY and CDR2 is SMNVEV (reference sequence). Trimming shortened V by 8 bases and J by 6 bases, and 18 bases separated the two germline ends. The length of the CDR3 is 14 residues. The CDR3 DNA reads TGTGCCAGCCGCCCGAGGTTCACTAGCGATACGCAGTATTTT. Its translation: CASRPRFTSDTQYF.

The CDR3 protein is CASSLSKGLRDNYGYTF. In DNA form, the CDR3 reads TGTGCCAGCAGCTTATCAAAGGGTCTCCGGGATAACTATGGCTACACCTTC. This rearrangement joins TRBV7-2 to TRBJ1-2; unclear D gene. Deletions cut 2 bases from V and 1 base from J, with 17 bases between. Germline loops: CDR1 SGHTA, CDR2 FQGNSA. This CDR3 has 17 amino acids.

The J gene is TRBJ2-7, the V gene TRBV7-8; 7 nucleotides align to TRBD1. V shed 8 bases and J 6 bases; nucleotides not matched to a gene: 7. The CDR3 is made up of 12 amino acids. CDR1 SGHVS and CDR2 FQNEAQ come from the germline V gene. In DNA, the CDR3 is TGTGCCAGCGGCGTCTGGGACAGCGAGCAGTACTTC. This translates into CASGVWDSEQYF.

The chain carries TRBV21-1 and TRBJ1-1. TRBV21-1 has pseudogene status. The CDR3 is made up of 17 amino acids. Here the CDR3 DNA reads TGTGCCAGCAGCAAAGCGGAGGGCTTGGGCTTGAACACTGAAGCTTTCTTT. This codes for CASSKAEGLGLNTEAFF.

The chain couples TRBV5-1 to TRBJ2-3; TRBD2 agrees at 12 bases. The CDR3 runs 16 residues. Trimming cost V 2 bases and J 3 bases; bases outside gene matches: 4. The germline V gene encodes CDR1 SGHRS and CDR2 YFSETQ. The CDR3 DNA is TGCGCCAGCAGCTTCGGGACTAGCGGGTTAACAGATACGCAGTATTTT. Its translation is CASSFGTSGLTDTQYF.

This clone was observed a handful of times. The chain recombines TRBV27 with TRBJ2-7; 10 nucleotides line up with TRBD2. This CDR3 has 15 amino acids. Germline V CDR1 and CDR2: MNHEY, SMNVEV (reference sequence). The V segment lost 5 bases and the J segment 7 bases; nucleotides outside the gene matches: 11. CDR3 region: CASSRALAGEGEQYF. In DNA form, the CDR3 reads TGTGCCAGCAGTCGGGCCCTAGCGGGAGAGGGAGAGCAGTACTTC.

The V call is TRBV7-6, the J call TRBJ2-5; 8 positions agree with TRBD2. The germline CDR1 and CDR2 sequences are SGHVS and FNYEAQ. The junction had 9 bases not matched to a gene; V was cut back by 5 bases and J by 7 bases. This CDR3 has 14 residues. The CDR3: CASSLSGGGLTQYF. DNA of the CDR3: TGTGCCAGCAGCCTGAGCGGGGGTGGACTGACCCAGTACTTC.

This clone was counted once. The chain combines TRBV29-1 with TRBJ1-1; the match to TRBD1 covers 9 bases. The J segment lost 11 bases and the V segment lost 4 bases, leaving 14 bases of the junction unmatched. The CDR3 length is 14 residues. Germline values: CDR1 SQVTM, CDR2 ANQGSEA. The CDR3 sequence: CSVAIGTGSWMAFF. For the CDR3, the DNA is TGCAGCGTTGCGATCGGGACAGGGTCATGGATGGCTTTCTTT.

The table lists this clone with a count of one. V gene TRBV7-9 combines with J gene TRBJ2-7, with D maybe TRBD1 (6 bases). The CDR3 consists of 14 residues. Between the trimmed V and J ends, which lost 4 bases and 2 bases, there was a span of 12 bases. Germline V gene data show CDR1 as SEHNR and CDR2 as FQNEAQ (reference sequence). This CDR3 reads CASSSQGPPYEQYF. CDR3 sequence (DNA): TGTGCCAGCAGCTCTCAGGGGCCTCCCTACGAGCAGTACTTC.